This is a list of T cell receptor beta chains from one sample in a study of cytomegalovirus exposure and HLA in healthy donors. This table comes from immunoSEQ multiplex PCR, and its TCRdb copy is limited to in-frame clones, with some not included. The sample includes some 61,000 clones, 81% of them seen just once. The specimen was PBMCs. These receptors all come from a human donor in good health. Both conserved end residues are part of each CDR3. The D gene is left open where the match is weak. Only some rows state a clone size, as once, few, many or a class for expanded clones.

TRBJ1-1 | 16 | - | - | TRBV7-3 | TGTGCCAGCAGCCCACAGGGACTAGGGATGAACACTGAAGCTTTCTTT | CASSPQGLGMNTEAFF
TRBJ1-1 | 14 | - | - | TRBV11-1 | TGTGCCAGCAGCTTAGAGGGGATTTACACTGAAGCTTTCTTT | CASSLEGIYTEAFF
TRBJ2-1 | 12 | - | - | TRBV7-6 | TGTGCCAGCAGCTTCCGGTCTAATGAGCAGTTCTTC | CASSFRSNEQFF
TRBJ1-1 | 15 | - | - | TRBV4-3 | TGCGCCAGCAGCCAAGAAATAGACAGTTTATGTGAAGCTTTCTTT | CASSQEIDSLCEAFF
TRBJ1-1 | 15 | - | - | TRBV7-9 | TGTGCCAGCAGCTTCGGGCGGGGGAGCCGGTCTGAAGCTTTCTTT | CASSFGRGSRSEAFF
TRBJ2-7 | 11 | - | - | TRBV5-1 | TGCGCCAGCAGCTTCCTTTACGAGCAGTACTTC | CASSFLYEQYF
TRBJ2-7 | 13 | TRBD2 | - | TRBV5-1 | TGCGCCAGCAGCTTGGGAGCGGGGTTCGAGCAGTACTTC | CASSLGAGFEQYF
TRBJ2-7 | 14 | - | - | TRBV2 | TGTGCCATGAAGGGACTTCCCGGGTTTTTCGAGCAGTACTTC | CAMKGLPGFFEQYF
TRBJ2-5 | 17 | - | - | TRBV7-2 | TGTGCCAGCAGCTCTAAGCCGGGACTTTCTCGGGGGGAGACCCAGTACTTC | CASSSKPGLSRGETQYF
TRBJ2-7 | 13 | TRBD1 | once | TRBV5-6 | TGTGCCAGCAGCGGGACAGGGGGCTACGAGCAGTACTTC | CASSGTGGYEQYF
TRBJ2-3 | 15 | TRBD1 | - | TRBV7-6 | TGTGCCAGCAGCGGGGACAGGGCCGTTTCAGATACGCAGTATTTT | CASSGDRAVSDTQYF
TRBJ2-1 | 15 | TRBD2 | - | TRBV4-1 | TGCGCCAGCAGCTCACGACTAGCTAGTTACAATGAGCAGTTCTTC | CASSSRLASYNEQFF
TRBJ2-2 | 16 | TRBD1 | - | TRBV7-6 | TGTGCCAGCAGCCCGTTGAGCAGGGGGAATACCGGGGAGCTGTTTTTT | CASSPLSRGNTGELFF
TRBJ2-5 | 11 | - | - | TRBV13 | TGTGCCAGCAGCTATTCGGAGACCCAGTACTTC | CASSYSETQYF
TRBJ1-2 | 15 | TRBD1 | - | TRBV9 | TGTGCCAGCAGCGCACAACAGGGGGCCACCGGGGGCTACCCCTTC | CASSAQQGATGGYPF
TRBJ2-7 | 14 | - | - | TRBV4-1 | TGCGCCAGCAGCCGCGTTGCAGGGCCCTACGAGCAGTACTTC | CASSRVAGPYEQYF
TRBJ2-7 | 14 | - | - | TRBV28 | TGTGCCAGCAGTTTCCCAGGGGGGAACTACGAGCAGTACTTC | CASSFPGGNYEQYF
TRBJ1-2 | 15 | - | few | TRBV5-1 | TGCGCCAGCAGCTTGGAATTACAGGGATTCTATGGCTACACCTTC | CASSLELQGFYGYTF
TRBJ1-5 | 14 | TRBD1 | - | TRBV6-6 | TGTGCCAGCATTACGACAGGGAGCAATCAGCCCCAGCATTTT | CASITTGSNQPQHF
TRBJ2-5 | 16 | TRBD1 | - | TRBV2 | TGTGCCAGCAGTGAAAGCCGGACAGGGGTGGGAGAGACCCAGTACTTC | CASSESRTGVGETQYF
TRBJ2-1 | 19 | TRBD2 | - | TRBV27 | TGTGCCAGCAGTCCCGGAGCTAGCGGGGGGGCCTTCATAAACAATGAGCAGTTCTTC | CASSPGASGGAFINNEQFF
TRBJ1-4 | 13 | TRBD1 | few | TRBV30 | TGTGCCTGGACACAGGGGGCTAATGAAAAACTGTTTTTT | CAWTQGANEKLFF
TRBJ2-2 | 14 | - | - | TRBV15 | TGTGCCACCAGCCTCCTAGGCTCCACCGGGGAGCTGTTTTTT | CATSLLGSTGELFF
TRBJ2-5 | 13 | - | once | TRBV6-6 | TGTGCCAGCAGTTACGGGGGAGGAGAGACCCAGTACTTC | CASSYGGGETQYF
TRBJ2-2 | 15 | TRBD2 | - | TRBV7-2 | TGTGCCAGCAGCTCACTAGCGGGGGGGACCGGGGAGCTGTTTTTT | CASSSLAGGTGELFF
TRBJ2-2 | 15 | TRBD2 | - | TRBV13 | TGTGCCAGCAGCCTGAGCGGGGGGGCCACCGGGGAGCTGTTTTTT | CASSLSGGATGELFF
TRBJ2-1 | 15 | - | - | TRBV7-7 | TGTGCCAGCAGCCAACAGTTGTCCGAATATAATGAGCAGTTCTTC | CASSQQLSEYNEQFF
TRBJ2-7 | 14 | - | - | TRBV5-1 | TGCGCCAGCAGCTTCCGGGACACAAGCTACGAGCAGTACTTC | CASSFRDTSYEQYF
TRBJ2-2 | 16 | TRBD1 | - | TRBV7-3 | TGTGCCAGCAGCACCGGACAGGGAGCTTACACCGGGGAGCTGTTTTTT | CASSTGQGAYTGELFF
TRBJ2-3 | 14 | TRBD2 | - | TRBV7-3 | TGTGCCAGCAGCTTACAAGCGGGGGCTAATACGCAGTATTTT | CASSLQAGANTQYF
TRBJ2-1 | 15 | - | - | TRBV7-3 | TGTGCCAGCAGCTCCACTATCACAGGGACGAATGAGCAGTTCTTC | CASSSTITGTNEQFF
TRBJ2-3 | 14 | - | - | TRBV5-1 | TGCGCCAGCACCTTCCGGGACTCCCTTGATACGCAGTATTTT | CASTFRDSLDTQYF
TRBJ2-7 | 15 | TRBD1 | - | TRBV6-5 | TGTGCCAGCAGTGCCCTCCCGGGACAGTCTTTAGCGCAGTACTTC | CASSALPGQSLAQYF
TRBJ2-7 | 15 | - | - | TRBV25-1 | TGTGCCAGCAGTGAACTCTCGCAGGGTACCTACGAGCAGTACTTC | CASSELSQGTYEQYF
TRBJ1-2 | 16 | TRBD1 | - | TRBV7-2 | TGTGCCAGCAGCTTAGTAGGACAGGGTGGATCTGGCGGCTACACCTTC | CASSLVGQGGSGGYTF
TRBJ1-4 | 15 | TRBD1 | once | TRBV7-2 | TGTGCCAGCAGCTTAGCCGGGACAGGCCGTGGAGAACTGTTTTTT | CASSLAGTGRGELFF
TRBJ2-1 | 13 | TRBD1 | - | TRBV10-1 | TGCGCCAGCAATCCGACAGGGGGCATCGAGCAGTTCTTC | CASNPTGGIEQFF
TRBJ1-3 | 15 | TRBD1 | - | TRBV4-2 | TGTGCCAGCAGCCAAGGACAGGGACCTGGAAACACCATATATTTT | CASSQGQGPGNTIYF
TRBJ2-7 | 16 | TRBD1 | - | TRBV5-1 | TGCGCCAGCAGCGCCGGACAGGGTCTAAGCTCCTACGAGCAGTACTTC | CASSAGQGLSSYEQYF
TRBJ2-3 | 13 | TRBD2 | - | TRBV29-1 | TGCAGCGTTGGAGGACTAGCGGAGGATACGCAGTATTTT | CSVGGLAEDTQYF
TRBJ1-3 | 15 | TRBD1 | - | TRBV5-6 | TGTGCCAGCAGCTCTGGACAGGGGGCTGGAAACACCATATATTTT | CASSSGQGAGNTIYF